A selection of T cell receptor beta chains follows, all from one sample in a study of cytomegalovirus exposure and HLA in healthy donors. Assay: immunoSEQ multiplex PCR; the TCRdb copy retains only in-frame clones and omits some. The sample carries tens of thousands of clones, 65% to 90% recorded once. Sample: PBMCs. The origin of the receptors is a man between 65 and 85 years old in good health and CMV-seropositive. Both conserved end residues are part of each CDR3. D genes are given only for firm matches. The size entry is marked missing in some rows and otherwise reads once, few, many or a size class.

cdr3_aa cdr3_nt j_call v_call clone_size d_call
CASSQGRWSSYEQYF TGCGCCAGCAGCCAAGGGCGGTGGAGCTCCTACGAGCAGTACTTC TRBJ2-7 TRBV4-3 - -
CASSLGQGVPTDTQYF TGTGCCAGCAGCCTGGGACAGGGGGTCCCCACAGATACGCAGTATTTT TRBJ2-3 TRBV7-9 - TRBD1
CLGGAYEQYF TGTTTGGGGGGGGCCTACGAGCAGTACTTC TRBJ2-7 TRBV7-2 - TRBD2
CASLEREASYEQYF TGTGCCAGTTTAGAGCGGGAGGCCTCCTACGAGCAGTACTTC TRBJ2-7 TRBV18 - TRBD2
CASSLGRGSEAFF TGTGCCAGCAGCTTAGGCCGGGGGTCTGAAGCTTTCTTT TRBJ1-1 TRBV13 - -
CASSLTATGNIQYF TGTGCCAGCAGTTTAACGGCGACAGGAAACATTCAGTACTTC TRBJ2-4 TRBV28 - -
CASSTRLAGDETQYF TGTGCCAGCAGCACAAGACTAGCGGGGGATGAGACCCAGTACTTC TRBJ2-5 TRBV7-7 - TRBD2
CASSKQGCYEQYF TGTGCCAGCAGCAAGCAGGGTTGTTACGAGCAGTACTTC TRBJ2-7 TRBV21-1 - -
CASSLGRGLTYGYTF TGTGCCAGCAGCTTAGGCAGGGGGTTGACCTATGGCTACACCTTC TRBJ1-2 TRBV7-9 few TRBD1
CAWSPRGYGYTF TGTGCCTGGAGTCCCAGGGGTTATGGCTACACCTTC TRBJ1-2 TRBV30 - -
CASSQGQGVNTEAFF TGCGCCAGCAGCCAAGGACAGGGGGTGAACACTGAAGCTTTCTTT TRBJ1-1 TRBV4-1 - TRBD1
CASSPRGGGGAPDTQYF TGTGCCAGCAGCCCTCGTGGGGGCGGGGGGGCCCCAGATACGCAGTATTTT TRBJ2-3 TRBV9 - TRBD2
CAMKREGRDEQYF TGTGCCATGAAGCGGGAGGGCCGTGACGAGCAGTACTTC TRBJ2-7 TRBV10-3 - TRBD2
CASSHSLSNQPQHF TGTGCCAGCAGCCACAGCCTTAGCAATCAGCCCCAGCATTTT TRBJ1-5 TRBV5-8 - -
CASSPRTSGDTQYF TGTGCCAGCAGTCCCCGGACTAGCGGAGATACGCAGTATTTT TRBJ2-3 TRBV14 - TRBD2
CASSSGTDNYGYTF TGTGCCAGCAGTTCCGGGACAGATAACTATGGCTACACCTTC TRBJ1-2 TRBV28 - TRBD1
CASSANRGRSGTQYF TGTGCCAGCAGCGCCAACAGGGGACGGTCCGGGACCCAGTACTTC TRBJ2-5 TRBV7-3 - TRBD1
CACSYLTSNEQFF TGTGCCTGCAGTTACCTGACAAGTAATGAGCAGTTCTTC TRBJ2-1 TRBV6-5 - -
CSVESVGGNTDTQYF TGCAGCGTTGAATCCGTAGGCGGCAACACAGATACGCAGTATTTT TRBJ2-3 TRBV29-1 - -
CASSEGRREAFF TGCGCCAGCAGCGAAGGGAGGAGGGAAGCTTTCTTT TRBJ1-1 TRBV5-1 - -
CSAGVAKNIQYF TGCAGCGCAGGGGTAGCCAAAAACATTCAGTACTTC TRBJ2-4 TRBV29-1 - -
CASSLAVRVVAGELFF TGTGCCAGCAGCTTAGCGGTCAGGGTAGTCGCCGGGGAGCTGTTTTTT TRBJ2-2 TRBV7-6 few -
CASSLIRTGSYEQYF TGTGCCAGCAGTTTAATACGGACAGGGTCCTACGAGCAGTACTTC TRBJ2-7 TRBV28 - TRBD1
CASTIQGRAYEQYF TGTGCCAGCACAATACAGGGTCGTGCCTACGAGCAGTACTTC TRBJ2-7 TRBV28 once -